This T cell receptor beta chain was documented in a study of early T cells in non-severe SARS-CoV-2 infection. Study as a whole: Chains stayed unpaired after sequencing of bulk RNA from unsorted whole blood.

This CDR3 is built from 15 residues. The germline V gene has CDR1 KGHSH and CDR2 LQKENI. The V end lost 4 bases, the J end lost 0 bases, and 9 bases lay between the germline ends. Researchers tagged individual cDNA molecules with unique molecular identifiers. Via MiXCR, TCRdb re-called the 5' RACE reads, giving one row per CDR3 protein. Found here are 70,000 or so distinct CDR3 sequences, roughly 15% of them singletons; the top ten hold around 15%. Sequencing was done on a sample of whole blood. This receptor was identified in an adult who was a healthcare worker with PCR-confirmed SARS-CoV-2 infection or an uninfected control (not recorded which). The chain is built from TRBV18 and TRBJ1-4; D may be TRBD1 (5 bases). This chain's CDR3 is CASSRDATTNEKLFF. The DNA of the CDR3 is TGTGCCAGCTCACGGGACGCGACAACTAATGAAAAACTGTTTTTT. Supplemented by reference TRBV18 and TRBJ1-4, the full variable domain reads NAGVMQNPRHLVRRRGQEARLRCSPMKGHSHVYWYRQLPEEGLKFMVYLQKENIIDESGMPKERFSAEFPKEGPSILRIQQVVRGDSAAYFCASSRDATTNEKLFFGSGTQLSVL.